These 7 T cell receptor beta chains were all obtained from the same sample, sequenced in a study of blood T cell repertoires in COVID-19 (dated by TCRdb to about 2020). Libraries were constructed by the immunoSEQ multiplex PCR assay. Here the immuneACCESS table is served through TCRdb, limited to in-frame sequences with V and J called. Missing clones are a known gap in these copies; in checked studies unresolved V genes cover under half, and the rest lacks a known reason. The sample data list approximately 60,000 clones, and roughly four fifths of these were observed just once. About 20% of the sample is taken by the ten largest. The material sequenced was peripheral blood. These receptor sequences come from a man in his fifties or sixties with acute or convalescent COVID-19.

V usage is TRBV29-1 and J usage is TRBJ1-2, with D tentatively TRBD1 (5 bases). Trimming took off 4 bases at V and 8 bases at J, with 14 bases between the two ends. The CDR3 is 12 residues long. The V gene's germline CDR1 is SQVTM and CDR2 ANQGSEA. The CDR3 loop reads CSVGQGDGGYTF. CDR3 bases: TGCAGCGTTGGGCAGGGCGATGGAGGCTACACCTTC.

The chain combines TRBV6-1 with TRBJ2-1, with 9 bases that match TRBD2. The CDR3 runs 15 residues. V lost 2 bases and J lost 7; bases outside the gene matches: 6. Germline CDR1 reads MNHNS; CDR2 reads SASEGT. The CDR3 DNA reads TGTGCCAGCAGTGAAAGGCGGGAGGGTAAAAATGAGCAGTTCTTC. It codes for CASSERREGKNEQFF.

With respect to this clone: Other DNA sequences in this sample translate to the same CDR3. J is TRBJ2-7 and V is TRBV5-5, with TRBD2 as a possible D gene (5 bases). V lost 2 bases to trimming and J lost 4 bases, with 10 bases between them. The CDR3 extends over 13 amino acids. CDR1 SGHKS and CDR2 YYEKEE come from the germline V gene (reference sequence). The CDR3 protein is CASSFGGSYEQYF. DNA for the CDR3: TGTGCCAGCAGCTTCGGCGGGTCTTACGAGCAGTACTTC.

CDR3 coding DNA: TGTGCCAGCAGCGACTACAGGGGGCGAACTGGAAACACCATATATTTT. Translating gives CASSDYRGRTGNTIYF. The V call is TRBV5-5, the J call TRBJ1-3; 9 bases match TRBD1. Trimming at V came to 4 bases and at J to 2 bases, leaving 7 bases not matched to a gene. This CDR3 contains 16 residues. The germline V gene has CDR1 SGHKS and CDR2 YYEKEE (reference sequence).

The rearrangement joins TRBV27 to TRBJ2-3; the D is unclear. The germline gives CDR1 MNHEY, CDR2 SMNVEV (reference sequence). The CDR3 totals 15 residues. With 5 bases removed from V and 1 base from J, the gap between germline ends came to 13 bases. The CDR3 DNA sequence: TGTGCCAGCAGTCCAAAAGCGTACCGCACAGATACGCAGTATTTT. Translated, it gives CASSPKAYRTDTQYF.

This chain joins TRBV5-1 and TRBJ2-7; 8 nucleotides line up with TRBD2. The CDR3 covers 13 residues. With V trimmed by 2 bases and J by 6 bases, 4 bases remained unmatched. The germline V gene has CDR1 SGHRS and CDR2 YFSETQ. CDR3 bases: TGCGCCAGCAGCTTTTTCCGGGGGGGCGAGCAGTACTTC. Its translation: CASSFFRGGEQYF.

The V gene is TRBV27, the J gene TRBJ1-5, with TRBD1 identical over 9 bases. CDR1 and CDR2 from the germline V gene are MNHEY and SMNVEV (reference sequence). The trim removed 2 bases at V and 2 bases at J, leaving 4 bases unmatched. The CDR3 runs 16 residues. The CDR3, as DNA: TGTGCCAGCAGTTTAGGGACAGGGTATGGCAATCAGCCCCAGCATTTT. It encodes CASSLGTGYGNQPQHF.